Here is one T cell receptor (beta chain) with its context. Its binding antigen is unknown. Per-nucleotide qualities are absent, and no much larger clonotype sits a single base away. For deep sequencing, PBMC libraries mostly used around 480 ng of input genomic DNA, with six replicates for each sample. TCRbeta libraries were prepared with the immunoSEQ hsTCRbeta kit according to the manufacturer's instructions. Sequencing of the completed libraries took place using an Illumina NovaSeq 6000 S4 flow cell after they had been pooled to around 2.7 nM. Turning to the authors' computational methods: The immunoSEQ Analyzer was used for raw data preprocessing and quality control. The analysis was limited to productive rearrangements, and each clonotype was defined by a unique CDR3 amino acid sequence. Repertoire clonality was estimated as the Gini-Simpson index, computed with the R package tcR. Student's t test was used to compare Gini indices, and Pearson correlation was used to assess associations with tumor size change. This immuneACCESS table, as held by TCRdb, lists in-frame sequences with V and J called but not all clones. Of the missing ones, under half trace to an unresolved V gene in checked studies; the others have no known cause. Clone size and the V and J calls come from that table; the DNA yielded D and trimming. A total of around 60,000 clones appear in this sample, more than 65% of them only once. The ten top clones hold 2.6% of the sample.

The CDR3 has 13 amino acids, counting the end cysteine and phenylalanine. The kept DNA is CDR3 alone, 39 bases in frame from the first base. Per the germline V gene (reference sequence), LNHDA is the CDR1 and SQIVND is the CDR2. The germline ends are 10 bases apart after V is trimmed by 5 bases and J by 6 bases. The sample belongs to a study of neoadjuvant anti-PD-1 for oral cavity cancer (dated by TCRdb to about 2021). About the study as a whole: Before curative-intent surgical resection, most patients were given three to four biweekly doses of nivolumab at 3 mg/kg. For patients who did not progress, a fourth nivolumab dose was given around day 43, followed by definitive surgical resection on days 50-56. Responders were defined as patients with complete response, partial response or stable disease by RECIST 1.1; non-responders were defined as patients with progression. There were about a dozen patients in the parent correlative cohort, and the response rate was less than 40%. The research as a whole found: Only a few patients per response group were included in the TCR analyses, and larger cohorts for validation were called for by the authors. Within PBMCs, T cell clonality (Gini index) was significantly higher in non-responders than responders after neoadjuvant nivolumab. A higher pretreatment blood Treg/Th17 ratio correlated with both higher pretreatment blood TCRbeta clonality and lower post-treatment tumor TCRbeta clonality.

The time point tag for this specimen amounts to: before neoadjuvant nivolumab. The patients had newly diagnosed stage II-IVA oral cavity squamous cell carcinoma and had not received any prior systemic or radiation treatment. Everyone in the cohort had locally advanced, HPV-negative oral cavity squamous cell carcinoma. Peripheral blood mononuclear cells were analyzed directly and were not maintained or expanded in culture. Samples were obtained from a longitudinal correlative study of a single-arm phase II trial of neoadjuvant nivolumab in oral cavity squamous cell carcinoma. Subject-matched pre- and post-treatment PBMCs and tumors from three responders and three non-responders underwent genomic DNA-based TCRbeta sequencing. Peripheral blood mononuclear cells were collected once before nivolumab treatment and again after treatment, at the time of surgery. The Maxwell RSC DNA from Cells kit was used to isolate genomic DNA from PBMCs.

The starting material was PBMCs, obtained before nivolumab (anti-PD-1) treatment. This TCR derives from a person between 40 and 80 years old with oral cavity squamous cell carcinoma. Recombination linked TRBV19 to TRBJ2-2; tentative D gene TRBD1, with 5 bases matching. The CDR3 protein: CASSARVSGELFF. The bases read TGTGCCAGTAGTGCCAGGGTCTCCGGGGAGCTGTTTTTT.